Listed here are 31 T cell receptor beta chains from one sample, sequenced in a study of cytomegalovirus exposure and HLA in healthy donors. PCR employed 60 Vbeta and 13 Jbeta primers. Measured with immunoSEQ multiplex PCR; TCRdb has only the in-frame clones, and not every one. The data hold some 100,000 clones, with more than 65% observed a single time. Specimen: PBMCs. These receptors were collected from a woman under 30 in good health and CMV-seronegative.

The V call is TRBV27, the J call TRBJ1-2; maybe TRBD1 (6 bases). The V end lost 4 bases, the J end lost 5 bases, and 11 bases lay between the germline ends. The CDR3 is 13 residues long. Germline values: CDR1 MNHEY, CDR2 SMNVEV (reference sequence). The CDR3 loop reads CASSSRGAYGYTF. CDR3 in DNA: TGTGCCAGCAGTTCTCGGGGGGCTTATGGCTACACCTTC.

This clone was counted only a few times. The rearrangement links TRBV6-5 to TRBJ1-1; D is unresolved. Germline assignment: CDR1 MNHEY and CDR2 SVGAGI. V was pared by 6 bases and J by 1 base, with 9 bases between. The CDR3 runs 13 residues. This CDR3 reads CASRYYRNTEAFF. CDR3 DNA sequence: TGTGCCAGCAGATATTACAGGAACACTGAAGCTTTCTTT.

This chain connects TRBV9 to TRBJ2-4; tentatively, D is TRBD1 (6 bases). Germline CDR1 and CDR2: SGDLS and YYNGEE. V lost 0 bases and J lost 7, with 20 bases in between. The CDR3 runs to 17 residues. The DNA for the CDR3 is TGTGCCAGCAGCGTAGTGCGTAGGGGGAGCCCGAGGAACATTCAGTACTTC. It yields the protein CASSVVRRGSPRNIQYF.

This clone was observed a handful of times. The chain has TRBV6-5 and TRBJ2-7, with 8 bases fitting TRBD1. Germline V lookup: CDR1 MNHEY, CDR2 SVGAGI. V gave up 6 bases and J gave up 1 base; unmatched junction bases: 2. The CDR3 extends over 13 amino acids. The CDR3 sequence is CASRRTGSYEQYF. CDR3 DNA sequence: TGTGCCAGCAGACGGACAGGGTCCTACGAGCAGTACTTC.

CDR3 loop: CASSLRAGTSITDTQYF. For the CDR3, the DNA is TGTGCCAGCAGCCTAAGGGCGGGGACTAGCATCACAGATACGCAGTATTTT. This rearrangement joins TRBV7-9 to TRBJ2-3, with 9 bases fitting TRBD2. The CDR3 runs 17 residues. Per germline, CDR1 SEHNR and CDR2 FQNEAQ (reference sequence). V lost 5 bases, J lost 2 bases, and 11 bases stayed unmatched.

The chain employs TRBV19 and TRBJ2-7; TRBD1 might be the D (5 bases). This CDR3 has 14 amino acids. Germline CDR1 and CDR2: LNHDA and SQIVND (reference sequence). Trimming stripped 3 bases from V and 2 bases from J, with 11 bases between. The CDR3: CASSMGQEPYEQYF. The CDR3 nucleotides are TGTGCCAGTAGTATGGGGCAGGAGCCCTACGAGCAGTACTTC.

V usage is TRBV7-2 and J usage is TRBJ2-4; a weak D match, TRBD1 (5 bases). The germline gives CDR1 SGHTA, CDR2 FQGNSA. The ends were cut back, 5 bases at V and 0 bases at J, with 14 bases in the middle. The length of the CDR3 is 16 residues. CDR3 sequence reads: CASSRRTQLAKNIQYF. CDR3 nucleotide sequence: TGTGCCAGCAGCCGACGGACACAGTTAGCCAAAAACATTCAGTACTTC.

This clone was observed once. This CDR3 reads CASSPAGGSNEQFF. CDR3 sequence (DNA): TGTGCCAGCAGCCCGGCGGGGGGATCGAATGAGCAGTTCTTC. This chain uses TRBV7-3 with TRBJ2-1; TRBD2 aligns across 8 bases. Germline V gene sequence: CDR1 SGHTA, CDR2 FQGTGA. V was pared by 5 bases and J by 7 bases, with 7 bases of the junction left unmatched. The length of the CDR3 is 14 residues.

The chain employs TRBV5-1 and TRBJ2-1; 9 nucleotides agree with TRBD2. The trim removed 1 base at V and 6 bases at J, leaving 2 bases unmatched. The germline V gene encodes CDR1 SGHRS and CDR2 YFSETQ. The CDR3 contains 14 residues. The CDR3 loop reads CASSLLAGTNEQFF. The CDR3 DNA reads TGCGCCAGCAGCTTGCTAGCGGGAACCAATGAGCAGTTCTTC.

The rearrangement uses TRBV7-9 and TRBJ1-4; weak D call: TRBD1 (5 bases). V lost 1 base and J lost 6, with 15 bases in between. From germline, CDR1 is SEHNR and CDR2 FQNEAQ (reference sequence). The CDR3 consists of 16 residues. The DNA for the CDR3 is TGTGCCAGCAGCTTAGGATCGGGGGAGGCCGATGAAAAACTGTTTTTT. It codes for CASSLGSGEADEKLFF. Supplemented by reference TRBV7-9 and TRBJ1-4, the full variable domain reads DTGVSQNPRHKITKRGQNVTFRCDPISEHNRLYWYRQTLGQGPEFLTYFQNEAQLEKSRLLSDRFSAERPKGSFSTLEIQRTEQGDSAMYLCASSLGSGEADEKLFFGSGTQLSVL.

The V gene is TRBV13, the J gene TRBJ2-3, with 8 bases fitting TRBD2. The CDR3 consists of 15 residues. V dropped 5 bases and J dropped 5; count of bases not matched to a gene: 9. Germline V lookup: CDR1 PRHDT, CDR2 FYEKMQ (reference sequence). CDR3 loop: CASSLWSGGGDTQYF. For the CDR3, the DNA is TGTGCCAGCAGCCTCTGGTCGGGGGGGGGAGATACGCAGTATTTT. The variable domain in full, completed from reference TRBV13 and TRBJ2-3, reads AAGVIQSPRHLIKEKRETATLKCYPIPRHDTVYWYQQGPGQDPQFLISFYEKMQSDKGSIPDRFSAQQFSDYHSELNMSSLELGDSALYFCASSLWSGGGDTQYFGPGTRLTVL.

The rearrangement joins TRBV28 to TRBJ2-5; 15 positions match TRBD2. V gave up 5 bases and J gave up 11 bases; unmatched junction bases: 9. The CDR3 extends over 15 amino acids. Germline values: CDR1 MDHEN, CDR2 SYDVKM. The CDR3 DNA follows: TGTGCCAGCAGTCAAGGGACTAGCGGGAGGAGAGAGCAGTACTTC. Its protein product is CASSQGTSGRREQYF. Full variable domain (outside the CDR3, taken from reference TRBV28 and TRBJ2-5): DVKVTQSSRYLVKRTGEKVFLECVQDMDHENMFWYRQDPGLGLRLIYFSYDVKMKEKGDIPEGYSVSREKKERFSLILESASTNQTSMYLCASSQGTSGRREQYFGPGTRLLVL.

The count of this clone is one. CDR3 residues: CASSHGTPIQNTEAFF. CDR3 nucleotides: TGTGCCAGCAGCCACGGGACTCCGATACAGAACACTGAAGCTTTCTTT. The gene calls are TRBV5-5 and TRBJ1-1; perhaps TRBD1 as D (5 bases). V lost 4 bases to trimming and J lost 1 base, with 17 bases between them. The CDR3 spans 16 residues. Looked up from germline, CDR1 is SGHKS and CDR2 is YYEKEE (reference sequence). The full variable domain, in which reference TRBV5-5 and TRBJ1-1 provide the parts outside the CDR3, is DAGVTQSPTHLIKTRGQQVTLRCSPISGHKSVSWYQQVLGQGPQFIFQYYEKEERGRGNFPDRFSARQFPNYSSELNVNALLLGDSALYLCASSHGTPIQNTEAFFGQGTRLTVV.

The chain uses TRBV7-2 and TRBJ2-1, with 12 bases that match TRBD2. The V and J ends lost 6 bases and 7 bases, in that order; junction bases with no gene match: 10. The CDR3 length is 16 residues. Germline assignment: CDR1 SGHTA and CDR2 FQGNSA. In DNA form, the CDR3 reads TGTGCCAGCAGTTCTAGCGGGGGGGCATCGGGGAATGAGCAGTTCTTC. Translating gives CASSSSGGASGNEQFF.

This sequence joins TRBV4-3 and TRBJ1-2; no clear D. The CDR3 loop spans 15 amino acids. The V end lost 1 base, the J end lost 3 bases, and 12 bases lay between the germline ends. Germline V CDR1 and CDR2: LGHNA, YSLEER. The CDR3 DNA reads TGCGCCAGCAGCCAAGGAACAGAATACGACTATGGCTACACCTTC. Translation gives CASSQGTEYDYGYTF.

This chain uses TRBV9 with TRBJ2-7; D remains unclear. The V and J ends lost 0 bases and 3 bases respectively, with 10 bases between them. The CDR3 runs 14 residues. Germline assignment: CDR1 SGDLS and CDR2 YYNGEE. Here the CDR3 DNA reads TGTGCCAGCAGCGTAGCTCGATCGGGCTACGAGCAGTACTTC. Its translation is CASSVARSGYEQYF.

The J gene is TRBJ2-2, the V gene TRBV19, with 9 bases that match TRBD1. Germline-derived CDR1 and CDR2 are LNHDA and SQIVND (reference sequence). CDR3 length: 15 residues. V shed 7 bases and J 0 bases; nucleotides not matched to a gene: 3. CDR3 nucleotide sequence: TGTGCCAGTACGTGGACAGGGGCGAACACCGGGGAGCTGTTTTTT. It codes for CASTWTGANTGELFF.

The chain joins TRBV29-1 to TRBJ2-5; a weak D match, TRBD2 (5 bases). V lost 6 bases and J 3 bases, leaving 17 bases between the germline ends. CDR1 is SQVTM and CDR2 is ANQGSEA in the germline V gene. The CDR3 covers 14 residues. The CDR3, as DNA: TGCAGCGTCCATAGCCGGGGAAATAAAGAGACCCAGTACTTC. This gives the protein CSVHSRGNKETQYF. The full variable domain, completed using reference TRBV29-1 and TRBJ2-5, is SAVISQKPSRDICQRGTSLTIQCQVDSQVTMMFWYRQQPGQSLTLIATANQGSEATYESGFVIDKFPISRPNLTFSTLTVSNMSPEDSSIYLCSVHSRGNKETQYFGPGTRLLVL.

The genes are TRBV5-1 and TRBJ2-7; 9 bases match TRBD2. The CDR3 totals 14 residues. The J segment lost 2 bases and the V segment lost 2 bases, leaving 2 bases of the junction unmatched. Germline assignment: CDR1 SGHRS and CDR2 YFSETQ. CDR3 coding DNA: TGCGCCAGCAGCTTAGTAGCGGGAGCCTACGAGCAGTACTTC. Amino acid sequence: CASSLVAGAYEQYF.

This sequence joins TRBV7-3 and TRBJ2-3; a possible D gene is TRBD2 (5 bases). Per the germline V gene, CDR1 is SGHTA and CDR2 is FQGTGA. The CDR3 spans 15 residues. The V and J ends lost 0 bases and 2 bases respectively, with 9 bases between them. The CDR3 region is CASSLTAVLTDTQYF. The CDR3 DNA reads as TGTGCCAGCAGCTTAACAGCGGTTCTCACAGATACGCAGTATTTT.

This chain joins TRBV4-3 and TRBJ2-3; 7 bases fit TRBD1. V trimming: 0 bases; J trimming: 0 bases; junction bases outside the gene matches: 6. The CDR3 length is 17 residues. CDR1 LGHNA and CDR2 YSLEER come from the germline V gene. CDR3 DNA: TGCGCCAGCAGCCAAGAACGGGACAGAACTAGCACAGATACGCAGTATTTT. This sequence encodes CASSQERDRTSTDTQYF.

The rearrangement links TRBV5-1 to TRBJ2-5, with D unclear. Trimming removed 5 bases at V and 0 bases at J, with 11 bases between. Germline V gives CDR1 SGHRS, CDR2 YFSETQ. There are 14 residues in the CDR3. CDR3 coding DNA: TGCGCCAGCAGGCCTGACTTGTACCAAGAGACCCAGTACTTC. Translated, it gives CASRPDLYQETQYF.

The table lists this clone with a count of one. The V gene is TRBV19, the J gene TRBJ2-7; TRBD2 matches at 9 bases. V shed 7 bases and J 2 bases; nucleotides not matched to a gene: 6. This CDR3 spans 14 amino acids. The germline gives CDR1 LNHDA, CDR2 SQIVND (reference sequence). CDR3 in amino acids: CASKWGGGAYEQYF. The CDR3 bases are TGTGCCAGTAAGTGGGGCGGGGGGGCCTACGAGCAGTACTTC.

This chain connects TRBV9 to TRBJ2-5; perhaps TRBD1 as D (6 bases). V dropped 3 bases and J dropped 0 bases, with 21 bases sitting between them. The germline gives CDR1 SGDLS, CDR2 YYNGEE. The CDR3 totals 18 residues. The CDR3 is CASSAPGHTNPYQETQYF. In DNA form, the CDR3 reads TGTGCCAGCAGCGCACCGGGACATACGAATCCATACCAAGAGACCCAGTACTTC.

J is TRBJ2-3 and V is TRBV5-1, with D possibly TRBD1 on 6 matching bases. Germline V CDR1 and CDR2: SGHRS, YFSETQ. V lost 4 bases and J lost 4, with 22 bases in between. This CDR3 is built from 17 residues. CDR3: CASSATDSSAGPDTQYF. In DNA form, the CDR3 reads TGCGCCAGCAGCGCCACGGACAGCTCGGCGGGCCCAGATACGCAGTATTTT. Drawing the rest from reference TRBV5-1 and TRBJ2-3, the complete variable domain is KAGVTQTPRYLIKTRGQQVTLSCSPISGHRSVSWYQQTPGQGLQFLFEYFSETQRNKGNFPGRFSGRQFSNSRSEMNVSTLELGDSALYLCASSATDSSAGPDTQYFGPGTRLTVL.

V is TRBV6-1 and J is TRBJ2-3; D possibly corresponds to TRBD1 (5 bases). Germline V lookup: CDR1 MNHNS, CDR2 SASEGT. The CDR3 extends over 13 amino acids. V was pared by 2 bases and J by 6 bases, with 9 bases between. The DNA of the CDR3 is TGTGCCAGCAGTGAATTCGACAGTGATACGCAGTATTTT. Translated, it gives CASSEFDSDTQYF.

This chain uses TRBV6-4 with TRBJ2-2; TRBD2 matches at 8 bases. Germline V gene data show CDR1 as MRHNA and CDR2 as SNTAGT. This CDR3 has 16 residues. The V segment lost 0 bases and the J segment 5 bases; nucleotides outside the gene matches: 5. The CDR3 region is CASSDSLAGSTGELFF. For the CDR3, the DNA is TGTGCCAGCAGTGACTCATTAGCGGGATCAACCGGGGAGCTGTTTTTT.

The chain employs TRBV30 and TRBJ2-7, with a tentative D call TRBD1 (5 bases). V was cut by 3 bases and J by 2 bases, with 11 bases left in between. Germline V lookup: CDR1 GTSNPN, CDR2 SVGIG (reference sequence). The CDR3 loop spans 13 amino acids. CDR3 in amino acids: CAWRTRQTYEQYF. In DNA, the CDR3 is TGTGCCTGGAGGACGCGACAGACCTACGAGCAGTACTTC.

The chain has TRBV11-2 and TRBJ2-1; TRBD1 matches 9 bases. Germline trimming cut 4 bases from V and 6 bases from J; bases unmatched to any gene: 7. CDR1 is SGHAT, CDR2 FQNNGV, per germline. The CDR3 runs to 15 residues. CDR3 nucleotide sequence: TGTGCCAGCAGCTCGAACAGGGGGCTGGGCAATGAGCAGTTCTTC. It yields the protein CASSSNRGLGNEQFF.

The genes are TRBV9 and TRBJ2-3; 8 bases align to TRBD2. Germline V gene data show CDR1 as SGDLS and CDR2 as YYNGEE. V trimming: 4 bases; J trimming: 1 base; junction bases outside the gene matches: 2. The CDR3 length is 14 residues. The CDR3 DNA follows: TGTGCCAGCAGCCGGGAGGGGGGCACAGATACGCAGTATTTT. It codes for CASSREGGTDTQYF.

V gene TRBV9 combines with J gene TRBJ1-1; TRBD1 matches 7 bases. This CDR3 has 13 residues. The V segment lost 1 base and the J segment 6 bases; nucleotides outside the gene matches: 3. CDR1 and CDR2 from the germline V gene are SGDLS and YYNGEE. CDR3 in amino acids: CASSVHGTAEAFF. CDR3 nucleotides: TGTGCCAGCAGCGTACATGGGACAGCTGAAGCTTTCTTT.